The source of this TCR beta chain is a study of blood T cell repertoires in COVID-19. Study in general: Both acute and convalescent COVID-19 samples were obtained from the United States, Italy and Spain. Sample material is recorded as cDNA or gDNA derived from T cells, B-cell-depleted T cells, or PBMCs.

The length of the CDR3 is 13 residues. Trimming at V came to 7 bases and at J to 7 bases, leaving 8 bases not matched to a gene. Looked up from germline, CDR1 is SNHLY and CDR2 is FYNNEI. This clone appeared a few times. In the study's own analysis: Using reference gene primer amplification, nucleated cell counts were estimated. Sequencing used immunoSEQ multiplex PCR; TCRdb keeps in-frame clones, though not all of them. That table is the source of V, J and clone size, and D and trimming were worked out from the DNA. The sample lists about 150,000 clones, about 89% occurring once. This TCR was recovered from a man in his sixties with acute or convalescent COVID-19. Sequenced material: peripheral blood. The chain joins TRBV2 to TRBJ2-7; 9 bases are shared with TRBD1. The CDR3, as DNA: TGTGCCAGCACCCGACAGGGGGACGGGGAGCAGTACTTC. This translates into CASTRQGDGEQYF.